Many counts were recorded for the clone carrying this T cell receptor beta chain. Both iRepertoire HTBI primers and Arm-PCR of CDR3 regions were used to build the TCR beta libraries. TCRdb re-derived calls from the multiplex PCR reads in MiXCR, one entry per CDR3 protein. The sample yields hundreds of thousands of distinct CDR3 sequences, 13% seen once. This sample is drawn from a study of regulatory T cells in long-lasting Graves disease. Time point: newly diagnosed GD, antithyroid drugs for less than 3 months. RNA extracted from PBMCs served as the sequencing template. CDR3 length equals 13 residues. The germline gives CDR1 SGHDN, CDR2 FVKESK. V was clipped by 3 bases and J by 7 bases, with 9 bases between them. The same specimen was also included in a second study, on T cells in Graves' hyperthyroidism and ophthalmopathy. This second study notes: First-round RT-PCR targeting the TCR CDR3 was performed with the HTBI primer set.

The source was peripheral blood mononuclear cells (PBMCs), collected at new diagnosis, from a patient treated with antithyroid drugs. This sequence originates from a man in his thirties or forties with Graves disease. This chain links TRBV14 with TRBJ1-4; D unresolved. DNA of the CDR3: TGTGCCAGCAGCCAGAGGCAGGCTGAAAAACTGTTTTTT. This gives the protein CASSQRQAEKLFF.